One sample yielded the 12 T cell receptor beta chains listed below, sequenced in a study of cytomegalovirus exposure and HLA in healthy donors. In the PCR, 60 Vbeta and 13 Jbeta primers were used. Profiling relied on immunoSEQ multiplex PCR, and the TCRdb table lists in-frame clones only, not all of them. This table holds about 84,000 clones. Sequencing used PBMCs. All receptors derive from a man aged 45-60 years in good health and CMV-seronegative.

This sequence joins TRBV6-1 and TRBJ1-6; 7 positions match TRBD1. CDR3 length: 14 amino acids. Germline assignment: CDR1 MNHNS and CDR2 SASEGT. V gave up 8 bases and J gave up 8 bases; unmatched junction bases: 9. CDR3 in amino acids: CASQTGQEHSPLHF. In DNA, the CDR3 is TGTGCCAGCCAAACCGGACAGGAACATTCACCCCTCCACTTT.

The genes are TRBV7-9 and TRBJ1-1; 9 positions agree with TRBD1. This CDR3 region has 16 residues. V shed 5 bases, J shed 1 base, and the junction held 8 bases outside the gene matches. Germline V gives CDR1 SEHNR, CDR2 FQNEAQ (reference sequence). The CDR3 DNA is TGTGCCAGCAGCCCAACCGGGACAGGGACGAACACTGAAGCTTTCTTT. It encodes CASSPTGTGTNTEAFF.

The CDR3 nucleotides are TGTGCCAGCAGCTTATCTACCCAATTTTACGAGCAGTACTTC. Protein: CASSLSTQFYEQYF. V is TRBV7-9 and J is TRBJ2-7; D not resolved. The CDR3 is 14 residues long. The germline V gene encodes CDR1 SEHNR and CDR2 FQNEAQ (reference sequence). V lost 2 bases and J lost 4, with 12 bases in between.

The rearrangement joins TRBV28 to TRBJ2-3; a weak D match, TRBD2 (6 bases). Trimming removed 4 bases at V and 2 bases at J, with 13 bases between. From germline, CDR1 is MDHEN and CDR2 SYDVKM. The CDR3 has 15 residues. CDR3 nucleotides: TGTGCCAGCAGTTCGCCGGGACTTCACACAGATACGCAGTATTTT. This sequence encodes CASSSPGLHTDTQYF.

The V call is TRBV5-1, the J call TRBJ1-2, with a tentative D call TRBD1 (5 bases). With 0 bases removed from V and 4 bases from J, the gap between germline ends came to 10 bases. The V gene's germline CDR1 is SGHRS and CDR2 YFSETQ. CDR3 length: 14 amino acids. As DNA, the CDR3 is TGCGCCAGCAGCTTGGGGGACTTGGGCTATGGCTACACCTTC. As protein: CASSLGDLGYGYTF.

This chain joins TRBV19 and TRBJ2-2, with D perhaps matching TRBD1 (5 bases). CDR3 length equals 13 residues. V was shortened by 2 bases and J by 4 bases, with 5 bases between the two germline ends. From germline, CDR1 is LNHDA and CDR2 SQIVND (reference sequence). The CDR3 DNA reads TGTGCCAGTAGTATACAGGGCACCGGGGAGCTGTTTTTT. Amino acids: CASSIQGTGELFF.

This rearrangement joins TRBV28 to TRBJ2-1; weak D call: TRBD1 (6 bases). The V gene's germline CDR1 is MDHEN and CDR2 SYDVKM. The CDR3 consists of 13 residues. The V end was cut by 4 bases, the J end by 8 bases, with 12 bases between. This chain's CDR3 is CASSSGQNDEQFF. Written as DNA, the CDR3 is TGTGCCAGCAGTTCCGGACAGAACGATGAGCAGTTCTTC.

The chain is built from TRBV6-1 and TRBJ1-6; D is ambiguous. The CDR3 is made up of 14 amino acids. Trimming stripped 9 bases from V and 6 bases from J, with 15 bases between. Germline CDR1 MNHNS, CDR2 SASEGT. The CDR3 region is CASSGWAANSPLHF. As DNA, the CDR3 is TGTGCCAGTTCGGGGTGGGCAGCTAATTCACCCCTCCACTTT.

The genes are TRBV29-1 and TRBJ1-2; no clear D gene. The CDR3 spans 13 residues. Trimming shortened V by 3 bases and J by 0 bases, and 8 bases separated the two germline ends. From germline, CDR1 is SQVTM and CDR2 ANQGSEA. The CDR3 loop reads CSVDWGANYGYTF. In DNA form, the CDR3 reads TGCAGCGTTGACTGGGGAGCTAACTATGGCTACACCTTC. Full variable domain (remainder filled in from reference TRBV29-1 and TRBJ1-2): SAVISQKPSRDICQRGTSLTIQCQVDSQVTMMFWYRQQPGQSLTLIATANQGSEATYESGFVIDKFPISRPNLTFSTLTVSNMSPEDSSIYLCSVDWGANYGYTFGSGTRLTVV.

This rearrangement joins TRBV7-8 to TRBJ2-2; D gene ambiguous. CDR3 length equals 16 residues. V lost 2 bases and J 1 base, leaving 11 bases between the germline ends. Germline V gene sequence: CDR1 SGHVS, CDR2 FQNEAQ. CDR3 region: CASSLMSALNTGELFF. The CDR3 DNA reads TGTGCCAGCAGCTTAATGAGCGCCCTGAACACCGGGGAGCTGTTTTTT.

This chain joins TRBV4-3 and TRBJ1-1; D is possibly TRBD1 (5 bases). The CDR3 consists of 17 residues. Germline CDR1 is LGHNA and CDR2 is YSLEER. The ends were cut back, 4 bases at V and 0 bases at J, with 18 bases in the middle. CDR3 loop: CASSPQGTSSLNTEAFF. CDR3 nucleotides: TGCGCCAGCAGCCCGCAGGGTACGAGTTCTCTGAACACTGAAGCTTTCTTT.

The rearrangement uses TRBV4-3 and TRBJ1-1; TRBD1 matches at 8 bases. CDR1 is LGHNA and CDR2 is YSLEER in the germline V gene. CDR3 length: 15 residues. With V trimmed by 5 bases and J by 2 bases, 7 bases remained unmatched. The CDR3 coding sequence is TGCGCCAGCAGCTTACGAGGACAGGGAAACACTGAAGCTTTCTTT. Amino acid sequence: CASSLRGQGNTEAFF.